Below, 11 T cell receptor beta chains from the same sample are listed, as sequenced in a study of blood T cell repertoires in COVID-19. The data were produced by immunoSEQ multiplex PCR, yet TCRdb's version contains in-frame clones alone and is incomplete. The sample includes 250,000 to 300,000 clones, 75% to 90% of them seen just once. The sequenced material came from PBMCs or T cells enriched from blood (not recorded which). These receptors came from a woman in her 40s who had recovered from COVID-19.

The CDR3 sequence is CASSLGGGPTYEQYF. The CDR3 DNA reads as TGCGCCAGCAGCTTGGGAGGCGGGCCGACCTACGAGCAGTACTTC. The chain employs TRBV5-1 and TRBJ2-7, with a possible D match to TRBD2 (5 bases). The V end lost 0 bases, the J end lost 2 bases, and 12 bases lay between the germline ends. Germline V gene sequence: CDR1 SGHRS, CDR2 YFSETQ. This CDR3 region has 15 residues.

This chain links TRBV29-1 with TRBJ1-4; 8 nucleotides line up with TRBD1. Per germline, CDR1 SQVTM and CDR2 ANQGSEA. This CDR3 is 13 amino acids long. The J segment lost 6 bases and the V segment lost 1 base, leaving 1 base of the junction unmatched. CDR3 region: CSVEGTGYEKLFF. The CDR3 DNA reads TGCAGCGTTGAAGGGACAGGGTATGAAAAACTGTTTTTT.

A single count supports this clone. The chain carries TRBV7-8 and TRBJ1-5; D unresolved. V was shortened by 2 bases and J by 0 bases, with 8 bases between the two germline ends. Germline V gene sequence: CDR1 SGHVS, CDR2 FQNEAQ. CDR3 length equals 15 residues. Here the CDR3 DNA reads TGTGCCAGCAGCTTACTAGTAAATAGCAATCAGCCCCAGCATTTT. Translating gives CASSLLVNSNQPQHF.

The rearrangement uses TRBV5-1 and TRBJ1-1; 7 nucleotides match TRBD1. The CDR3 has 13 residues. Unmatched junction bases numbered 6, after V lost 4 bases and J lost 6 bases. CDR1 is SGHRS and CDR2 is YFSETQ in the germline V gene. CDR3 nucleotides: TGCGCCAGCAGCATGACAGGGTCCGCTGAAGCTTTCTTT. Its translation: CASSMTGSAEAFF.

This sequence joins TRBV9 and TRBJ2-4; D may be TRBD2 (5 bases). This CDR3 contains 12 residues. Trimming took off 4 bases at V and 7 bases at J, with 9 bases between the two ends. CDR1 SGDLS and CDR2 YYNGEE come from the germline V gene. CDR3 DNA: TGTGCCAGCAGCCCGGACTTCAACATTCAGTACTTC. Its translation: CASSPDFNIQYF.

The chain couples TRBV29-1 to TRBJ2-7; 10 nucleotides align to TRBD1. The CDR3 consists of 12 residues. Germline V gene data show CDR1 as SQVTM and CDR2 as ANQGSEA. V was pared by 5 bases and J by 3 bases, with 1 base of the junction left unmatched. The CDR3, as DNA: TGCAGCGTTCGGACAGGGGGCTACGAGCAGTACTTC. As protein: CSVRTGGYEQYF.

This rearrangement joins TRBV4-3 to TRBJ1-1; 8 nucleotides align to TRBD1. Germline V gene lookup returns CDR1 LGHNA and CDR2 YSLEER. The CDR3 is 13 residues long. The J segment lost 6 bases and the V segment lost 1 base, leaving 1 base of the junction unmatched. The CDR3 loop reads CASSQAGGAEAFF. The CDR3 DNA sequence: TGCGCCAGCAGCCAAGCAGGGGGCGCTGAAGCTTTCTTT.

This sequence joins TRBV7-3 and TRBJ1-1, with 9 bases fitting TRBD1. The V gene end was trimmed by 7 bases and the J gene end by 3 bases; junction bases not matched to a gene: 6. The germline V gene encodes CDR1 SGHTA and CDR2 FQGTGA. The CDR3 length is 14 residues. The CDR3 region has the DNA TGTGCCAGCACCCCAGACAGGGGGGACACTGAAGCTTTCTTT. This sequence encodes CASTPDRGDTEAFF.

This chain uses TRBV30 with TRBJ2-7; 9 bases are shared with TRBD1. This CDR3 has 14 residues. Unmatched junction bases numbered 5, after V lost 3 bases and J lost 2 bases. Germline values: CDR1 GTSNPN, CDR2 SVGIG (reference sequence). Here the CDR3 reads CAWREGQGPYEQYF. The CDR3 region has the DNA TGTGCCTGGAGGGAGGGACAGGGTCCCTACGAGCAGTACTTC.

The CDR3 region is CASFDPTRGEQYF. Written as DNA, the CDR3 is TGTGCCAGCTTCGATCCTACAAGGGGCGAGCAGTACTTC. The chain links TRBV7-9 to TRBJ2-7, with D maybe TRBD1 (5 bases). V gave up 8 bases and J gave up 6 bases, with 17 bases separating them. Germline V gene sequence: CDR1 SEHNR, CDR2 FQNEAQ (reference sequence). The CDR3 sequence is 13 residues long.

This rearrangement joins TRBV6-5 to TRBJ1-5; D remains ambiguous. This CDR3 has 13 amino acids. Deletions cut 6 bases from V and 7 bases from J, with 13 bases between. From germline, CDR1 is MNHEY and CDR2 SVGAGI. CDR3 residues: CASSRIGSQPQHF. As DNA, the CDR3 is TGTGCCAGCAGCCGTATTGGTAGCCAGCCCCAGCATTTT.